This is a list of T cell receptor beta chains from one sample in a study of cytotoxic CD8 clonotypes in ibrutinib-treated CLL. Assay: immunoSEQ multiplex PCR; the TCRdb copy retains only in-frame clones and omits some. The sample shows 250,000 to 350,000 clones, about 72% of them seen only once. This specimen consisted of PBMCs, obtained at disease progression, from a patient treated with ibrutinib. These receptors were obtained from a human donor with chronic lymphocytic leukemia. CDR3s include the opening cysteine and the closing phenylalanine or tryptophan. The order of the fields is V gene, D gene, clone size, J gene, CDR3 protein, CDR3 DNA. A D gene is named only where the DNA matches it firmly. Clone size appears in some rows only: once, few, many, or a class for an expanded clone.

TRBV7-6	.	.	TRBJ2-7	CASSLAAGETYEQYF	TGTGCCAGCAGCTTAGCGGCAGGAGAAACCTACGAGCAGTACTTC
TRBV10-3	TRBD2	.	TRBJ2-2	CAITRDNLPGLATGELFF	TGTGCCATCACCCGAGACAACCTTCCGGGACTAGCGACCGGGGAGCTGTTTTTT
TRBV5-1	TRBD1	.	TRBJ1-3	CASSSDPQGPGNTIYF	TGCGCCAGCAGCTCGGACCCACAGGGGCCGGGAAACACCATATATTTT
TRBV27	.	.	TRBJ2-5	CASSPDSLAQFQETQYF	TGTGCCAGCAGTCCGGACTCCTTGGCCCAATTCCAAGAGACCCAGTACTTC
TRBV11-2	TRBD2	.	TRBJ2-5	CASSLVRGEETQYF	TGTGCCAGCAGCTTAGTGCGGGGGGAAGAGACCCAGTACTTC
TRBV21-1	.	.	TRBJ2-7	CASKRPGPKPYEQYF	TGTGCCAGCAAAAGACCAGGGCCCAAACCCTACGAGCAGTACTTC
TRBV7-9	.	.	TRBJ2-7	CASSPPIAKTYEQYF	TGTGCCAGCTCCCCCCCCATAGCGAAGACCTACGAGCAGTACTTC
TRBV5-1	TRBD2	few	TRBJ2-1	CASSLGLADYNEQFF	TGCGCCAGCAGCTTGGGACTAGCGGATTACAATGAGCAGTTCTTC
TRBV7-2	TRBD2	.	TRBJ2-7	CASSLFLAGGPYEQYF	TGTGCCAGCAGCTTATTCCTAGCGGGAGGACCCTACGAGCAGTACTTC
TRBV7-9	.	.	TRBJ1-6	CASSIDSQLHF	TGTGCCAGCAGCATTGACAGCCAGCTCCACTTT
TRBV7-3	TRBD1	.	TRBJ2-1	CASSKQGADGEQFF	TGTGCCAGCAGCAAACAGGGGGCTGACGGTGAGCAGTTCTTC
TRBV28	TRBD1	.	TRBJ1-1	CASSATPGQPNTEAFF	TGTGCCAGCAGTGCTACACCGGGACAGCCGAACACTGAAGCTTTCTTT
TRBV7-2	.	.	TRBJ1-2	CASSLTGWTSNGYTF	TGTGCCAGCAGCTTAACAGGGTGGACTTCCAATGGCTACACCTTC
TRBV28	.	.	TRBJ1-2	CASSLFGQLYGYTF	TGTGCCAGCAGTTTGTTCGGACAGCTCTATGGCTACACCTTC
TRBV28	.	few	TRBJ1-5	CASSSGNRQPQHF	TGTGCCAGCAGTTCAGGGAATCGGCAGCCCCAGCATTTT
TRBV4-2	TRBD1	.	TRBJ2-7	CASRRTGNYEQYF	TGTGCCAGCAGACGGACAGGAAACTACGAGCAGTACTTC
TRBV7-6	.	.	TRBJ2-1	CASSPGLVKQFF	TGTGCCAGCAGCCCAGGACTGGTTAAGCAGTTCTTC
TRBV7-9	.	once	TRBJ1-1	CASSLAGRRNTEAFF	TGTGCCAGCAGCTTAGCGGGACGGAGGAACACTGAAGCTTTCTTT
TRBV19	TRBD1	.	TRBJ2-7	CASSNPGQGSGEQYF	TGTGCCAGTAGTAACCCCGGACAGGGGTCTGGTGAGCAGTACTTC
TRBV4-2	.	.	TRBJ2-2	CASSQAHTETGELFF	TGTGCCAGCAGCCAAGCTCACACGGAAACCGGGGAGCTGTTTTTT
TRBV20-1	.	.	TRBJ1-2	CSALSGYTF	TGCAGTGCTCTGTCTGGCTACACCTTC
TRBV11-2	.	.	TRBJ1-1	CASSLQGNTEAFF	TGTGCCAGCAGCTTACAGGGGAACACTGAAGCTTTCTTT
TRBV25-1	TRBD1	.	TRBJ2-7	CASFGQGEQYF	TGTGCCAGCTTCGGACAGGGCGAGCAGTACTTC
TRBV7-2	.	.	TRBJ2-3	CASRSRVSTDTQYF	TGTGCCAGCAGATCCAGGGTTTCCACAGATACGCAGTATTTT
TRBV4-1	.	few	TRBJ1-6	CASSQQRSSYNSPLHF	TGCGCCAGCAGCCAACAGCGAAGCTCCTATAATTCACCCCTCCACTTT
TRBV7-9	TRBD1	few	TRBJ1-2	CASSLEDRSWGNYGYTF	TGTGCCAGCAGCTTAGAGGACAGGTCTTGGGGTAACTATGGCTACACCTTC
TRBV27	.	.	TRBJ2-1	CASRVAGAWNEQFF	TGTGCCAGCCGGGTCGCGGGGGCATGGAATGAGCAGTTCTTC
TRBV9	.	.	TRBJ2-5	CASSVEPYQETQYF	TGTGCCAGCAGCGTAGAACCGTACCAAGAGACCCAGTACTTC
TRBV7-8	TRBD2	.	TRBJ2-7	CASSSFGEGDYEQYF	TGTGCCAGCAGCTCCTTCGGGGAGGGCGACTACGAGCAGTACTTC
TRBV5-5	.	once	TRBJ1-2	CASSLATEGYGYTF	TGTGCCAGCAGCTTGGCTACAGAAGGCTATGGCTACACCTTC
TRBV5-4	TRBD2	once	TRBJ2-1	CASSHSGGEENEQFF	TGTGCCAGCAGTCATAGCGGGGGGGAGGAAAATGAGCAGTTCTTC
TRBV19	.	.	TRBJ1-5	CASSIDLPAYSNQPQHF	TGTGCCAGTAGTATAGATCTCCCGGCTTATAGCAATCAGCCCCAGCATTTT
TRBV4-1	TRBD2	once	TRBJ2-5	CASSQGGGSFPETQYF	TGCGCCAGCAGCCAAGGGGGCGGGAGTTTCCCAGAGACCCAGTACTTC
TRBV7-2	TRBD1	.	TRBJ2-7	CASSLSWTGGLYEQYF	TGTGCCAGCAGCTTAAGTTGGACAGGGGGCTTATACGAGCAGTACTTC
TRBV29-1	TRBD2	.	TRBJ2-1	CSVMGLAGGYNEQFF	TGCAGCGTGATGGGACTAGCGGGAGGATACAATGAGCAGTTCTTC
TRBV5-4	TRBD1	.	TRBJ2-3	CASSLGQGDTDTQYF	TGTGCCAGCAGTCTAGGACAGGGCGACACAGATACGCAGTATTTT
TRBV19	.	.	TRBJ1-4	CASSMGEKLFF	TGTGCCAGTAGTATGGGTGAAAAACTGTTTTTT
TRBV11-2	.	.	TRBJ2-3	CASSPTPGAGTDTQYF	TGTGCCAGCAGCCCTACCCCGGGAGCGGGCACAGATACGCAGTATTTT
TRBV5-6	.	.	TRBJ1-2	CASSFGVNYGYTF	TGTGCCAGCAGCTTTGGGGTAAACTATGGCTACACCTTC
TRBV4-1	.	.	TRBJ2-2	CASSGPNTNTGELFF	TGCGCCAGCAGCGGTCCAAATACGAACACCGGGGAGCTGTTTTTT
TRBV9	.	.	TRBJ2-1	CASSDGTRHNEQFF	TGTGCCAGCAGCGACGGGACTCGACACAATGAGCAGTTCTTC
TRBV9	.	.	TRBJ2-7	CASSVAGDGYYEQYF	TGTGCCAGCAGCGTAGCTGGGGACGGATACTACGAGCAGTACTTC
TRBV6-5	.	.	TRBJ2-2	CASSSGFPTGELFF	TGTGCCAGCAGTTCAGGGTTCCCGACCGGGGAGCTGTTTTTT
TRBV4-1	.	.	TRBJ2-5	CASSLPRGVSQETQYF	TGCGCCAGCAGCCTCCCCAGAGGGGTATCCCAAGAGACCCAGTACTTC
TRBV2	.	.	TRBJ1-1	CASSEVSPGTGTEAFF	TGTGCCAGCAGTGAAGTTAGTCCGGGTACGGGCACTGAAGCTTTCTTT
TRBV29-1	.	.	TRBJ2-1	CSVLGGSYNEQFF	TGCAGCGTTTTGGGGGGCTCCTACAATGAGCAGTTCTTC
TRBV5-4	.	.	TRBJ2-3	CASSRNRVGGKDTQYF	TGTGCCAGCAGCCGCAACAGGGTGGGCGGAAAGGATACGCAGTATTTT
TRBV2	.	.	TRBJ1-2	CASNGGANYGYTF	TGTGCCAGCAACGGGGGCGCGAACTATGGCTACACCTTC
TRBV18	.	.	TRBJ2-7	CASSQVLSYEQYF	TGTGCCAGCTCACAGGTCTTATCCTACGAGCAGTACTTC
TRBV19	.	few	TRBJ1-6	CASSRRDNSPLHF	TGTGCCAGTAGTAGGCGGGATAATTCACCCCTCCACTTT
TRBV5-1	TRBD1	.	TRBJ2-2	CASSRLYPGTVTGELFF	TGCGCCAGCAGCAGGCTCTACCCCGGGACAGTGACCGGGGAGCTGTTTTTT
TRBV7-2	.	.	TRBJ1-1	CASSPSTALNTEAFF	TGTGCCAGCAGCCCATCGACAGCCCTGAACACTGAAGCTTTCTTT
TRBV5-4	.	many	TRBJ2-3	CASSLTLDTQYF	TGTGCCAGCAGCTTAACTTTAGATACGCAGTATTTT
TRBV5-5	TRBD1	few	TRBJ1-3	CASADRGPRNTIYF	TGTGCCAGCGCGGACAGGGGGCCGAGAAACACCATATATTTT
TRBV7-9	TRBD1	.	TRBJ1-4	CASSMWGVTGSKEKLFF	TGTGCCAGCAGTATGTGGGGGGTGACAGGGTCAAAGGAAAAACTGTTTTTT
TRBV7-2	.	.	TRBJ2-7	CASSLVGAQSSYEQYF	TGTGCCAGCAGCTTAGTAGGGGCCCAGAGCTCCTACGAGCAGTACTTC
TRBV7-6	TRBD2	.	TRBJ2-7	CASSLESSGSYEQYF	TGTGCCAGCAGCCTAGAGTCTAGCGGGAGCTACGAGCAGTACTTC
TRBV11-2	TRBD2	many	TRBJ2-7	CASSQVPLAGVGEQYF	TGTGCCAGCAGCCAAGTTCCATTAGCGGGAGTGGGTGAGCAGTACTTC